The 13 T cell receptor beta chains presented below share a single source sample, sequenced in a study of cytomegalovirus exposure and HLA in healthy donors. TCRdb's table, derived via immunoSEQ multiplex PCR, lists solely in-frame clones and lacks some. Among about 95,000 clones listed, around 85% were seen once. The material sequenced was PBMCs. The receptors come from a man aged 18 to 35 in good health and CMV-seropositive.

This chain joins TRBV5-1 and TRBJ1-4; D is possibly TRBD1 (6 bases). The CDR3 is 15 residues long. Germline CDR1 reads SGHRS; CDR2 reads YFSETQ. V was clipped by 4 bases and J by 6 bases, with 16 bases between them. The CDR3 is CASSRRGQGDEKLFF. In DNA form, the CDR3 reads TGCGCCAGCAGCAGAAGGGGACAAGGGGATGAAAAACTGTTTTTT.

The chain combines TRBV28 with TRBJ2-7; D possibly corresponds to TRBD1 (6 bases). The CDR3 is 14 amino acids. Germline V gives CDR1 MDHEN, CDR2 SYDVKM. V was trimmed by 2 bases and J by 0 bases, leaving 8 bases between them. CDR3 sequence: CASSLGDISYEQYF. As DNA, the CDR3 is TGTGCCAGCAGTTTAGGGGACATCTCCTACGAGCAGTACTTC.

The V call is TRBV5-1, the J call TRBJ1-4; 11 nucleotides agree with TRBD1. Germline CDR1 reads SGHRS; CDR2 reads YFSETQ. This CDR3 has 15 amino acids. Trimming cost V 4 bases and J 7 bases; bases outside gene matches: 6. CDR3 sequence: CASSTGQGAVEKLFF. The CDR3, as DNA: TGCGCCAGCAGCACTGGACAGGGGGCAGTTGAAAAACTGTTTTTT.

The chain links TRBV28 to TRBJ2-7; 10 nucleotides match TRBD1. CDR3 size: 16 residues. The V segment lost 5 bases and the J segment 4 bases; nucleotides outside the gene matches: 11. The germline V gene encodes CDR1 MDHEN and CDR2 SYDVKM. CDR3 nucleotide sequence: TGTGCCAGCAGTCCCCGCCTCGACAGGGGGCAGTACGAGCAGTACGTC. This translates into CASSPRLDRGQYEQYV.

This clone was found once. The chain is built from TRBV6-6 and TRBJ2-2; 8 bases are a match to TRBD2. The CDR3 totals 15 residues. J was trimmed by 4 bases and V by 7 bases; bases with no gene match: 8. The V gene's germline CDR1 is MNHNY and CDR2 SVGAGI (reference sequence). The CDR3: CASTLRLARTGELFF. The CDR3, as DNA: TGTGCCAGCACCTTGAGACTAGCGCGCACCGGGGAGCTGTTTTTT.

Written as DNA, the CDR3 is TGCAGCGCTCTGTCCTCTGGAAACACCATATATTTT. Translating it yields CSALSSGNTIYF. V gene TRBV29-1 combines with J gene TRBJ1-3, with no clear D. Germline-derived CDR1 and CDR2 are SQVTM and ANQGSEA. The CDR3 extends over 12 amino acids. Trimming took 7 bases from V and 0 from J, leaving 7 bases between them.

The chain employs TRBV10-2 and TRBJ2-1; tentative D call: TRBD2 (5 bases). The germline V gene encodes CDR1 WSHSY and CDR2 SAAADI. Trimming took off 6 bases at V and 0 bases at J, with 27 bases between the two ends. The CDR3 runs 20 residues. CDR3 bases: TGCGCCAGCAGAGTGAGCGACTACTCGACTACCTCAAGCTCCTACAATGAGCAGTTCTTC. Its translation: CASRVSDYSTTSSSYNEQFF.

The chain joins TRBV11-1 to TRBJ2-7; 10 bases map to TRBD1. The CDR3 spans 15 residues. Germline V gene data show CDR1 as SGHAT and CDR2 as FQDESV (reference sequence). V shed 4 bases, J shed 3 bases, and the junction held 6 bases outside the gene matches. DNA of the CDR3: TGTGCCAGCAGCTATGAAGGGACAGGGGACTACGAGCAGTACTTC. It codes for CASSYEGTGDYEQYF.

The J gene is TRBJ2-1, the V gene TRBV27; 13 positions match TRBD2. This CDR3 has 17 amino acids. CDR1 MNHEY and CDR2 SMNVEV come from the germline V gene (reference sequence). The V gene end was trimmed by 6 bases and the J gene end by 5 bases; junction bases not matched to a gene: 10. The CDR3 loop is CASRGLAGRRDHNEQFF. CDR3 DNA: TGTGCCAGCAGGGGACTAGCGGGGAGACGTGACCACAATGAGCAGTTCTTC.

The rearrangement joins TRBV9 to TRBJ2-7; weak D call: TRBD2 (5 bases). Germline V gene sequence: CDR1 SGDLS, CDR2 YYNGEE. The CDR3 is 14 amino acids. V lost 0 bases, J lost 3 bases, and 10 bases lay in between. CDR3 amino acids: CASSVDYGNYEQYF. The CDR3 nucleotides are TGTGCCAGCAGCGTAGACTACGGGAACTACGAGCAGTACTTC.

The chain joins TRBV6-4 to TRBJ2-1; 11 nucleotides line up with TRBD2. CDR3 length equals 16 residues. Germline CDR1 is MRHNA and CDR2 is SNTAGT. Losses at the gene ends were 0 bases for V and 4 bases for J; bases not matched to a gene: 2. CDR3 coding DNA: TGTGCCAGCAGTGACTCGACTAGCGGGGATTACAATGAGCAGTTCTTC. Protein: CASSDSTSGDYNEQFF.

The chain joins TRBV5-4 to TRBJ1-2; TRBD1 might be the D (5 bases). The CDR3 loop spans 14 amino acids. With 2 bases removed from V and 4 bases from J, the gap between germline ends came to 12 bases. CDR1 is SGHNT and CDR2 is YYREEE in the germline V gene (reference sequence). The CDR3 DNA follows: TGTGCCAGCAGCTTCTACAGGTCCCCCTATGGCTACACCTTC. Its protein product is CASSFYRSPYGYTF.

In its sample, this clone was seen once. The chain has TRBV6-5 and TRBJ2-1; 11 nucleotides agree with TRBD2. The length of the CDR3 is 15 residues. V shed 6 bases, J shed 7 bases, and the junction held 8 bases outside the gene matches. Germline assignment: CDR1 MNHEY and CDR2 SVGAGI. Here the CDR3 reads CASSTIAGGENEQFF. The CDR3 bases are TGTGCCAGCAGCACTATAGCGGGAGGGGAGAATGAGCAGTTCTTC.